This TCR beta chain is drawn from a study of CD8+CD57+ T cells in acquired aplastic anemia. CDR3 and TCR beta VDJ profiling relied on genomic DNA as the template. TCRdb itself ran the reads through MiXCR, one entry per CDR3 protein. The sample lists under 350,000 distinct CDR3 sequences, 45% to 65% occurring once. All sequencing subjects had displayed CD8+CD57+ cell expansion on flow cytometry. The sequence derives from a human donor with aplastic anemia. Sequencing was carried out using sorted CD4+, CD8+, or CD8+CD57+ T cells (not recorded which) from PBMCs.

The DNA of the CDR3 is TGCGCCAGCAGCCGACGGGACTCCTACGAGCAGTACTTC. It is translated as CASSRRDSYEQYF. The V and J genes are TRBV5-1 and TRBJ2-7, with D possibly being TRBD2 (5 bases). The CDR3 runs 13 residues. Trimming stripped 4 bases from V and 0 bases from J, with 8 bases between. CDR1 SGHRS and CDR2 YFSETQ come from the germline V gene.